Listed here is a single T cell receptor (beta chain). In the original processing: How many nucleated cells were present was estimated from reference gene primer amplification. Only in-frame clones appear in the TCRdb table, and some are missing; sequencing was by immunoSEQ multiplex PCR. That table gives V, J and clone size, and the DNA gave D and trimming. Counted here are about 110,000 clones, 84% occurring once; the ten biggest clones make up roughly 7.9%. The sample comes from a study of blood T cell repertoires in COVID-19. Overall study: Samples of COVID-19 (acute and convalescent) were obtained from the United States, Italy and Spain. T cells, B-cell-depleted T cells, or PBMCs provided the cDNA or gDNA that served as material.

This receptor was taken from a woman of 80 years or more with active or convalescent COVID-19. Input material: peripheral blood.

CDR3 sequence (DNA): TGTGCCAGCAGCGCGGGACCCCACTATGGCTACACCTTC. Translated, it gives CASSAGPHYGYTF. This sequence joins TRBV7-9 and TRBJ1-2, with D maybe TRBD1 (5 bases). The CDR3 is made up of 13 amino acids. CDR1 is SEHNR and CDR2 is FQNEAQ in the germline V gene (reference sequence). Trimming shortened V by 5 bases and J by 3 bases, and 10 bases separated the two germline ends. The entire variable domain, with the rest obtained from reference TRBV7-9 and TRBJ1-2, is as follows: DTGVSQNPRHKITKRGQNVTFRCDPISEHNRLYWYRQTLGQGPEFLTYFQNEAQLEKSRLLSDRFSAERPKGSFSTLEIQRTEQGDSAMYLCASSAGPHYGYTFGSGTRLTVV.